The 13 T cell receptor beta chains reported below all come from one sample, sequenced in a study of blood T cell repertoires in COVID-19. The repertoire was sequenced with immunoSEQ multiplex PCR; TCRdb's copy has only in-frame clones and lacks some. The profile covers roughly 110,000 clones, with around 85% appearing a single time and roughly 1.6% taken by the ten largest. Sequenced input: peripheral blood. Source of these receptors: a man between 50 and 59 years old with acute or convalescent COVID-19.

V usage is TRBV5-6 and J usage is TRBJ2-3, with unresolved D. This CDR3 spans 15 amino acids. V was cut by 4 bases and J by 0 bases, with 12 bases left in between. Germline V gene sequence: CDR1 SGHDT, CDR2 YYEEEE. CDR3 loop: CASSLSKTSTDTQYF. The DNA for the CDR3 is TGTGCCAGCAGCCTCTCTAAAACTAGCACAGATACGCAGTATTTT.

The V gene is TRBV6-6, the J gene TRBJ1-5; TRBD1 might be the D (6 bases). This CDR3 comprises 13 residues. Deletions cut 6 bases from V and 7 bases from J, with 13 bases between. CDR1 MNHNY and CDR2 SVGAGI come from the germline V gene (reference sequence). The CDR3 spells CASSPLDSQPQHF. The DNA for the CDR3 is TGTGCCAGCAGCCCCTTGGACAGCCAGCCCCAGCATTTT.

The chain has TRBV14 and TRBJ1-2; D is possibly TRBD1 (6 bases). This CDR3 is built from 12 residues. The germline CDR1 and CDR2 sequences are SGHDN and FVKESK. The V end lost 3 bases, the J end lost 10 bases, and 12 bases lay between the germline ends. CDR3 coding DNA: TGTGCCAGCAGCCAGGCTACAGGGTTCTACACCTTC. Amino acid sequence: CASSQATGFYTF.

The V call is TRBV14, the J call TRBJ1-2; perhaps TRBD1 as D (5 bases). Germline CDR1 and CDR2: SGHDN and FVKESK. V was shortened by 0 bases and J by 7 bases, with 15 bases between the two germline ends. This CDR3 comprises 15 residues. The CDR3 is CASSQDLRVRSGYTF. As DNA, the CDR3 is TGTGCCAGCAGCCAAGATCTCAGGGTTCGCTCTGGCTACACCTTC. The variable domain in full, completed from reference TRBV14 and TRBJ1-2, reads EAGVTQFPSHSVIEKGQTVTLRCDPISGHDNLYWYRRVMGKEIKFLLHFVKESKQDESGMPNNRFLAERTGGTYSTLKVQPAELEDSGVYFCASSQDLRVRSGYTFGSGTRLTVV.

The chain joins TRBV24-1 to TRBJ1-5; D not certain. Germline CDR1 is KGHDR and CDR2 is SFDVKD. The CDR3 runs 15 residues. V was pared by 5 bases and J by 4 bases, with 14 bases between. The CDR3 DNA is TGTGCCACCAGTGCAGGTCTGGGTGATAATCAGCCCCAGCATTTT. Translated: CATSAGLGDNQPQHF.

A word on this clone: Distinct nucleotide sequences in the sample also encode this CDR3. This chain connects TRBV5-1 to TRBJ2-3, with D possibly matching TRBD2 (5 bases). With 2 bases removed from V and 4 bases from J, the gap between germline ends came to 11 bases. This CDR3 contains 14 residues. Germline V gives CDR1 SGHRS, CDR2 YFSETQ. The CDR3 DNA reads TGCGCCAGCAGCTTCGGGCTAGCCTCAGATACGCAGTATTTT. Its protein is CASSFGLASDTQYF.

The chain recombines TRBV10-3 with TRBJ2-7; 9 bases map to TRBD1. The CDR3 is made up of 15 amino acids. After removal of 3 bases from V and 4 bases from J, the junction contained 7 bases not matched to a gene. Germline V CDR1 and CDR2: ENHRY, SYGVKD. CDR3 in DNA: TGTGCCATCAGTGAACGACAGGGGGGCATTTACGAGCAGTACTTC. It is translated as CAISERQGGIYEQYF.

The rearrangement joins TRBV9 to TRBJ2-2; 9 positions agree with TRBD1. The trim removed 2 bases at V and 5 bases at J, leaving 4 bases unmatched. The V gene's germline CDR1 is SGDLS and CDR2 YYNGEE. The length of the CDR3 is 15 residues. This CDR3 is CASSVGQGMTGELFF. The CDR3 DNA follows: TGTGCCAGCAGCGTTGGACAGGGGATGACCGGGGAGCTGTTTTTT.

The DNA of the CDR3 is TGTGCCAGCAGCTTAATAAACCAGGGAAGAGCTGAAGCTTTCTTT. This translates into CASSLINQGRAEAFF. The chain recombines TRBV7-8 with TRBJ1-1, with D possibly TRBD1 on 5 matching bases. Between the trimmed V and J ends, which lost 2 bases and 6 bases, there was a span of 16 bases. This CDR3 region has 15 residues. Germline CDR1 reads SGHVS; CDR2 reads FQNEAQ.

The chain uses TRBV19 and TRBJ1-5; 7 nucleotides match TRBD1. J lost 3 bases, V lost 10 bases, and 9 bases had no gene match. CDR1 and CDR2 from the germline V gene are LNHDA and SQIVND (reference sequence). The CDR3 is 14 residues long. This chain's CDR3 is CATTEGADNQPQHF. Written as DNA, the CDR3 is TGTGCCACCACCGAGGGGGCTGACAATCAGCCCCAGCATTTT. The variable domain in full, with the rest retrieved from reference TRBV19 and TRBJ1-5, is DGGITQSPKYLFRKEGQNVTLSCEQNLNHDAMYWYRQDPGQGLRLIYYSQIVNDFQKGDIAEGYSVSREKKESFPLTVTSAQKNPTAFYLCATTEGADNQPQHFGDGTRLSIL.

The chain couples TRBV28 to TRBJ2-1; TRBD2 aligns across 11 bases. Germline V gene sequence: CDR1 MDHEN, CDR2 SYDVKM. CDR3 length: 15 amino acids. With 3 bases clipped from V and 7 bases from J, the junction kept 5 bases outside the gene matches. This chain's CDR3 is CASSFSGGAVNEQFF. In DNA form, the CDR3 reads TGTGCCAGCAGTTTTAGCGGGGGGGCAGTAAATGAGCAGTTCTTC.

The rearrangement uses TRBV3-1 (or the pseudogene TRBV3-2) and TRBJ2-7; 8 positions agree with TRBD1. CDR1 LGHDT and CDR2 YNNKEL come from the germline V gene (reference sequence). The ends lost 4 bases at V and 0 bases at J; junction bases unmatched: 5. This CDR3 is 15 amino acids long. The CDR3 region has the DNA TGTGCCAGCAGCCCTCTAACAGGGGGCTCCTACGAGCAGTACTTC. It is translated as CASSPLTGGSYEQYF.

Details on this clone: The same CDR3 arises from other DNA sequences in this sample as well. The V and J genes are TRBV18 and TRBJ2-7; D is perhaps TRBD1 (6 bases). Germline V gene sequence: CDR1 KGHSH, CDR2 LQKENI. With 0 bases removed from V and 2 bases from J, the gap between germline ends came to 14 bases. The CDR3 consists of 16 residues. The CDR3 DNA follows: TGTGCCAGCTCACCACCGGGGCAGGGGTCCCCCTACGAGCAGTACTTC. As protein: CASSPPGQGSPYEQYF.